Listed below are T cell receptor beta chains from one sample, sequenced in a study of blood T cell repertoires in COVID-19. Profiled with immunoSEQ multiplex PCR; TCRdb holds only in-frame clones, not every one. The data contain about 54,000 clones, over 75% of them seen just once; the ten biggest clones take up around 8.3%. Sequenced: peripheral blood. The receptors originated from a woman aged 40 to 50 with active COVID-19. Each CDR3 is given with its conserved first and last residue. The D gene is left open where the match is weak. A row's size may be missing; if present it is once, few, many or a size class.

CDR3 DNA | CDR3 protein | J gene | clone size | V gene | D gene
TGTGCCAGCAGTAGGAGCGGGGGGGAGGAGACCCAGTACTTC | CASSRSGGEETQYF | TRBJ2-5 | - | TRBV2 | TRBD2
TGTGCCAGCAGCGTAGAAGGCGGGGGGGCTGTAGATACGCAGTATTTT | CASSVEGGGAVDTQYF | TRBJ2-3 | once | TRBV9 | TRBD2
TGTGCCAGCAGATCCACACGCAATACAGGGGATGGCTACACCTTC | CASRSTRNTGDGYTF | TRBJ1-2 | - | TRBV7-9 | TRBD1
TGTGCCAGTAGCCACAGGCAGAACTACAATGAGCAGTTCTTC | CASSHRQNYNEQFF | TRBJ2-1 | - | TRBV19 | -
TGCGCCAGCAGCTTGGGGGGCTCCAACACCATATATTTT | CASSLGGSNTIYF | TRBJ1-3 | - | TRBV5-1 | -
TGTGCCAGCAGCTTAGGGGGACAGGGGGGCGAAAAACTGTTTTTT | CASSLGGQGGEKLFF | TRBJ1-4 | - | TRBV7-2 | TRBD1
TGTGCCTGGAGCCCTCGGGATTCAGACACCATATATTTT | CAWSPRDSDTIYF | TRBJ1-3 | - | TRBV30 | -
TGTGCCTGGAGAGAATCGCCGGCAGGCACTGAAGCTTTCTTT | CAWRESPAGTEAFF | TRBJ1-1 | - | TRBV30 | -
TGCAGCGGGTCGGCTAATGAAAAACTGTTTTTT | CSGSANEKLFF | TRBJ1-4 | - | TRBV20-1 | -
TGTGCCAGCAGCTTAGTGCTTACTGGGGAGCTGTTTTTT | CASSLVLTGELFF | TRBJ2-2 | once | TRBV7-8 | -
TGTGCCAGCAGCACAGGACAGGGGATTACCGATTCACCCCTCCACTTT | CASSTGQGITDSPLHF | TRBJ1-6 | - | TRBV11-2 | TRBD1
TGCAGCGTTCACCAGGGCTCTGGAAACACCATATATTTT | CSVHQGSGNTIYF | TRBJ1-3 | - | TRBV29-1 | -
TGTGCCAGCAGTACACTAGCGGGGGGGCTTTACGAGCAGTACTTC | CASSTLAGGLYEQYF | TRBJ2-7 | - | TRBV6-5 | TRBD2
TGTGCCACATTTCCGGGGACAGCGAACACTGAAGCTTTCTTT | CATFPGTANTEAFF | TRBJ1-1 | - | TRBV7-8 | TRBD1
TGTGCCAGTAGTAGCCTAAGCAGGGGTGAGGACGAGCAGTACTTC | CASSSLSRGEDEQYF | TRBJ2-7 | once | TRBV19 | -
TGTGCCAGCAGCCGGGGGTATAGCACAGATACGCAGTATTTT | CASSRGYSTDTQYF | TRBJ2-3 | - | TRBV7-3 | -
TGTGCCAGCAGCGTGGACAGTGTAGATGAGCAGTTCTTC | CASSVDSVDEQFF | TRBJ2-1 | - | TRBV5-6 | -
TGCAGCGTTGAAGATCGTTATTTGGGGGGCGAGCAGTACTTC | CSVEDRYLGGEQYF | TRBJ2-7 | - | TRBV29-1 | -
TGTGCCAGCCTAACGAGCTCCGGGACAGCCATCTCCTACGAGCAGTACTTC | CASLTSSGTAISYEQYF | TRBJ2-7 | - | TRBV11-2 | TRBD1
TGTGCCAGCAGTGCTATAAACTATGGCTACACCTTC | CASSAINYGYTF | TRBJ1-2 | - | TRBV2 | -
TGTGCCAGCAGCGCTATCAGGGGCGCTACTATGGGCTACACCTTC | CASSAIRGATMGYTF | TRBJ1-2 | - | TRBV7-8 | -
TGTGCCAGCAGTTTAGGGGGGGGCACAGATACGCAGTATTTT | CASSLGGGTDTQYF | TRBJ2-3 | once | TRBV6-5 | -
TGTGCCAGCTCACCACCGGAGGGAAACTACGAGCAGTACTTC | CASSPPEGNYEQYF | TRBJ2-7 | - | TRBV18 | -
TGTGCCAGCAGCCCCGGGACAGGGAGATCTAATGAAAAACTGTTTTTT | CASSPGTGRSNEKLFF | TRBJ1-4 | - | TRBV5-6 | TRBD1
TGCGCCAGCAGCCAGTTTCTAGCGGGGCGGGGGCGAACAGGGGCGGGCACCGGGGAGCTGTTTTTT | CASSQFLAGRGRTGAGTGELFF | TRBJ2-2 | - | TRBV4-3 | TRBD2
TGTGCCAGCAGCTTAAGGCTAGCGGGGGGGCGAGAGACCCAGTACTTC | CASSLRLAGGRETQYF | TRBJ2-5 | - | TRBV7-3 | TRBD2
TGTGCCAGCAGCCAAGTAACAGTCTCCTACGAGCAGTACTTC | CASSQVTVSYEQYF | TRBJ2-7 | - | TRBV3-1/TRBV3-2 | -
TGTGCCAGCAGCTTAGCAGGGGGCAACAATGAGCAGTTCTTC | CASSLAGGNNEQFF | TRBJ2-1 | - | TRBV7-9 | TRBD1
TGTGCCAGCACCCCAGTTGGGACAGTCTCCTACGAGCAGTACTTC | CASTPVGTVSYEQYF | TRBJ2-7 | - | TRBV7-2 | TRBD1
TGTGCCAGCAGGTCGCTAAAGAGATCCTACGAGCAGTACTTC | CASRSLKRSYEQYF | TRBJ2-7 | once | TRBV11-2 | -
TGTGCCAGCAGCCAAGATCCGGACAGCCTCTCGCTCCTCCACTTT | CASSQDPDSLSLLHF | TRBJ1-6 | - | TRBV3-1/TRBV3-2 | -
TGTGCCAGTAGTAGGGACAGGGGCTTCTCTGGGGCCAACGTCCTGACTTTC | CASSRDRGFSGANVLTF | TRBJ2-6 | once | TRBV19 | TRBD1
TGTGCCAGCAGCCGCGGGGGGCTGCAGGATACGCAGTATTTT | CASSRGGLQDTQYF | TRBJ2-3 | - | TRBV7-2 | TRBD2
TGTGCCTGGGATAGGAGGGCAGGGATCGCATACGAGCAGTACTTC | CAWDRRAGIAYEQYF | TRBJ2-7 | - | TRBV30 | -
TGTGCCAGTAGTCCGCGACAGGGCGTAAGTGAAAAACTGTTTTTT | CASSPRQGVSEKLFF | TRBJ1-4 | - | TRBV19 | TRBD1
TGTGCCAGCAGCTTAAAGCGGGGGGCTTCCCCCGGTACGCAGTATTTT | CASSLKRGASPGTQYF | TRBJ2-3 | - | TRBV5-4 | TRBD2
TGCGCCAGCAGCCAGGAAAGCGGGGGGCTCATTGGCGGGGAGCTGTTTTTT | CASSQESGGLIGGELFF | TRBJ2-2 | - | TRBV4-3 | TRBD2
TGTGCCAGTAGTTTCCGACTAGCGGGGGTCTACGAGCAGTACTTC | CASSFRLAGVYEQYF | TRBJ2-7 | - | TRBV19 | TRBD2